Given below is one T cell receptor (beta chain) in context. Its antigen is not known. The entry originates in a study of CD8 T cells in Susac syndrome. From blood CD8+ and CD4+ T cells, TCR beta sequences were generated. The multiple sclerosis controls were treatment-naive patients, and their relapsing-remitting disease was stable or active. It was with random hexamers that roughly 0.5 to 1 ug RNA was reverse transcribed. The amplification used immunoSEQ multiplex PCR on TCR beta CDR3; it spanned 54 Vbeta and 13 Jbeta. TCRdb processed the immunoSEQ multiplex PCR reads anew with MiXCR; each CDR3 protein has one entry. The sample lists fewer than 200,000 distinct CDR3 sequences; around 95% were seen once. Whole-study findings and limits: The study admitted that it had a relatively small number of individuals in its TCR sequencing and HLA analysis.

CDR1 is DFQATT, CDR2 SNEGSKA, per germline (reference sequence). CDR3 length equals 13 residues. The V and J ends lost 5 bases and 1 base respectively, with 11 bases between them. The J gene is TRBJ1-1, the V gene TRBV20-1, with D unresolved. Sequencing was carried out using CD8+ T cells from PBMCs. The TCR comes from a human donor with multiple sclerosis. Here the CDR3 DNA reads TGCAGTGCTCAGACCGGGGAGAACACTGAAGCTTTCTTT. Translation: CSAQTGENTEAFF.